The T cell receptor (beta chain) described here comes from a study of a mutant IDH1 vaccine in newly diagnosed glioma. In the study overall: First vaccine doses came 4-6 weeks after radiotherapy alone, or with temozolomide cycles. Previous care, which was radiotherapy, temozolomide, or both, most often involved both.

Repertoires were generated with immunoSEQ multiplex PCR, while TCRdb's copy carries only in-frame clones and drops some. The data contain some 60,000 clones, 70% to 85% of them singletons. V gave up 0 bases and J gave up 2 bases, with 12 bases separating them. The germline V gene encodes CDR1 LGHNA and CDR2 YSLEER. CDR3 length: 16 residues. About this clone: Antigen unknown.

As to time point: week 11, during vaccination. A single vaccine dose contained 300 ug of mutant IDH1 20-mer peptide, and topical imiquimod was used with it. This TCR came from a man aged 25-45 years with glioma. The chain carries TRBV4-3 and TRBJ2-3; D not certain. Material: PBMCs, obtained from a glioma patient whose treatment included an IDH1 peptide vaccine. The CDR3 sequence: CASSQDAASYTDTQYF. The CDR3 DNA is TGCGCCAGCAGCCAAGATGCGGCCAGTTACACAGATACGCAGTATTTT.